Below are 32 T cell receptor beta chains sequenced from a single sample in a study of shared clonotypes between healthy human individuals. The data were produced by immunoSEQ multiplex PCR, yet TCRdb's version contains in-frame clones alone and is incomplete. The sample yields approximately 740,000 clones, 74% seen once. Material: memory CD4+ T cells sorted from blood. As for subset: CD45RA-negative fraction. The receptors come from a woman aged 25 to 45 in good health.

As concerns this clone: Other nucleotide sequences from this sample produce the same CDR3. The chain links TRBV15 to TRBJ1-5, with D possibly being TRBD1 (5 bases). Trimming shortened V by 5 bases and J by 6 bases, and 11 bases separated the two germline ends. This CDR3 region has 13 residues. Germline CDR1 is LNHNV and CDR2 is YYDKDF (reference sequence). In DNA form, the CDR3 reads TGTGCCACCAGCCGAGTTGGGGGTCAGCCCCAGCATTTT. It encodes CATSRVGGQPQHF.

The genes are TRBV5-7 and TRBJ1-2; TRBD1 matches at 7 bases. TRBV5-7 is reported as an ORF; its role is uncertain. With V trimmed by 4 bases and J by 7 bases, 10 bases remained unmatched. This CDR3 has 14 amino acids. The CDR3 spells CASSIRDSHCGYTF. As DNA, the CDR3 is TGTGCCAGCAGCATTAGGGACAGCCATTGTGGCTACACCTTC.

This clone occurred a few times. A much larger clonotype is one base distant, so this may be a read error. Distinct nucleotide sequences in the sample also encode this CDR3. CDR3 in amino acids: CASSLDRGSYNEQFF. The CDR3 region has the DNA TGCGCCAGCAGCTTGGACAGGGGCTCCTACAATGAGCAGTTCTTC. V usage is TRBV5-1 and J usage is TRBJ2-1; 7 bases map to TRBD1. CDR1 and CDR2 from the germline V gene are SGHRS and YFSETQ. This CDR3 contains 15 residues. Losses at the gene ends were 0 bases for V and 0 bases for J; bases not matched to a gene: 0. The whole variable domain, filled in from reference TRBV5-1 and TRBJ2-1, reads KAGVTQTPRYLIKTRGQQVTLSCSPISGHRSVSWYQQTPGQGLQFLFEYFSETQRNKGNFPGRFSGRQFSNSRSEMNVSTLELGDSALYLCASSLDRGSYNEQFFGPGTRLTVL.

V is TRBV5-4 and J is TRBJ2-7; 7 bases are a match to TRBD1. Germline V gene sequence: CDR1 SGHNT, CDR2 YYREEE (reference sequence). V lost 4 bases to trimming and J lost 2 bases; unmatched junction nucleotides: 3. The CDR3 runs to 13 residues. DNA for the CDR3: TGTGCCAGCAGCAGAGGGACAGCCTACGAGCAGTACTTC. As protein: CASSRGTAYEQYF.

The chain links TRBV4-1 to TRBJ2-5, with a possible D match to TRBD1 (6 bases). V was clipped by 4 bases and J by 3 bases, with 24 bases between them. From germline, CDR1 is MGHRA and CDR2 YSYEKL. The CDR3 contains 18 residues. This chain's CDR3 is CASSRINDRSSIKETQYF. The CDR3, as DNA: TGCGCCAGCAGCCGAATAAACGACAGGTCGTCGATCAAAGAGACCCAGTACTTC.

V gene TRBV28 combines with J gene TRBJ2-3; 8 bases fit TRBD2. CDR3 size: 14 residues. V lost 9 bases and J lost 5; bases outside the gene matches: 10. Germline V gene sequence: CDR1 MDHEN, CDR2 SYDVKM. The DNA of the CDR3 is TGTGCCAGTACGACCGGGACTAGTGAAGATACGCAGTATTTT. Protein product: CASTTGTSEDTQYF.

The rearrangement uses TRBV15 and TRBJ1-5; D unclear. Trimming removed 3 bases at V and 5 bases at J, with 11 bases between. Germline lookup yields CDR1 LNHNV and CDR2 YYDKDF (reference sequence). The CDR3 is 14 amino acids. DNA for the CDR3: TGTGCCACCAGCAGGGTTGGGAGAGATCAGCCCCAGCATTTT. Protein sequence: CATSRVGRDQPQHF.

The V call is TRBV2, the J call TRBJ2-6, with TRBD2 identical over 7 bases. Germline V gene sequence: CDR1 SNHLY, CDR2 FYNNEI. The CDR3 spans 16 residues. J gave up 0 bases and V 11 bases, and 10 bases lay outside the gene matches. This CDR3 is CAGSRGVDSGANVLTF. As DNA, the CDR3 is TGTGCCGGCTCACGGGGGGTCGACTCTGGGGCCAACGTCCTGACTTTC.

The chain has TRBV6-5 and TRBJ2-7; no reliable D call. Germline CDR1 reads MNHEY; CDR2 reads SVGAGI. The CDR3 extends over 13 amino acids. V was shortened by 10 bases and J by 0 bases, with 13 bases between the two germline ends. The CDR3 reads CATQDPLSYEQYF. DNA for the CDR3: TGTGCCACCCAAGACCCCCTCTCCTACGAGCAGTACTTC.

This chain joins TRBV29-1 and TRBJ1-5; D remains ambiguous. Germline lookup yields CDR1 SQVTM and CDR2 ANQGSEA. CDR3 size: 14 residues. V was trimmed by 4 bases and J by 4 bases, leaving 14 bases between them. The CDR3 reads CSVGSGIGNQPQHF. The CDR3 DNA follows: TGCAGCGTTGGCAGCGGGATAGGGAATCAGCCCCAGCATTTT.

The rearrangement joins TRBV28 to TRBJ1-5; possible D gene TRBD1, 6 bases. This CDR3 contains 13 residues. CDR1 and CDR2 from the germline V gene are MDHEN and SYDVKM. V was clipped by 6 bases and J by 6 bases, with 12 bases between them. The CDR3: CASRVQGTQPQHF. The CDR3 region has the DNA TGTGCCAGCAGGGTACAGGGCACTCAGCCCCAGCATTTT. The full variable domain, in which reference TRBV28 and TRBJ1-5 provide the parts outside the CDR3, is DVKVTQSSRYLVKRTGEKVFLECVQDMDHENMFWYRQDPGLGLRLIYFSYDVKMKEKGDIPEGYSVSREKKERFSLILESASTNQTSMYLCASRVQGTQPQHFGDGTRLSIL.

The genes are TRBV6-5 and TRBJ1-1, with D uncertain. The CDR3 totals 14 residues. V lost 2 bases and J lost 4, with 11 bases in between. Germline V lookup: CDR1 MNHEY, CDR2 SVGAGI. CDR3 sequence reads: CASSYRSGRTEAFF. The CDR3 nucleotides are TGTGCCAGCAGTTACCGATCCGGGCGCACTGAAGCTTTCTTT.

V gene TRBV7-9 combines with J gene TRBJ2-1; D possibly corresponds to TRBD1 (5 bases). The CDR3 consists of 15 residues. V lost 5 bases and J 1 base, leaving 12 bases between the germline ends. Germline assignment: CDR1 SEHNR and CDR2 FQNEAQ (reference sequence). The CDR3 region is CASSHQGKSYNEQFF. The CDR3 region has the DNA TGTGCCAGCAGCCACCAGGGAAAATCCTACAATGAGCAGTTCTTC. Supplemented by reference TRBV7-9 and TRBJ2-1, the full variable domain reads DTGVSQNPRHKITKRGQNVTFRCDPISEHNRLYWYRQTLGQGPEFLTYFQNEAQLEKSRLLSDRFSAERPKGSFSTLEIQRTEQGDSAMYLCASSHQGKSYNEQFFGPGTRLTVL.

The gene calls are TRBV5-6 and TRBJ2-2; no clear D. CDR1 SGHDT and CDR2 YYEEEE come from the germline V gene. The CDR3 length is 15 residues. The V gene lost 0 bases and the J gene lost 3 bases, with 9 bases spanning the gap. CDR3 protein: CASSLVWKDTGELFF. The CDR3 nucleotides are TGTGCCAGCAGCTTGGTGTGGAAAGACACCGGGGAGCTGTTTTTT. The variable domain in full, completed from reference TRBV5-6 and TRBJ2-2, reads DAGVTQSPTHLIKTRGQQVTLRCSPKSGHDTVSWYQQALGQGPQFIFQYYEEEERQRGNFPDRFSGHQFPNYSSELNVNALLLGDSALYLCASSLVWKDTGELFFGEGSRLTVL.

The J gene is TRBJ1-2, the V gene TRBV5-5; 7 positions match TRBD1. The CDR3 sequence is 12 residues long. After removal of 4 bases from V and 8 bases from J, the junction contained 5 bases not matched to a gene. Germline CDR1 reads SGHKS; CDR2 reads YYEKEE (reference sequence). In DNA form, the CDR3 reads TGTGCCAGCAGCCCGTGGACAGGCGGCTACACCTTC. Protein: CASSPWTGGYTF.

This chain uses TRBV2 with TRBJ2-1; 8 positions match TRBD1. From germline, CDR1 is SNHLY and CDR2 FYNNEI. After removal of 8 bases from V and 5 bases from J, the junction contained 11 bases not matched to a gene. This CDR3 has 15 amino acids. The CDR3 bases are TGTGCCAGCCGTATCGCCGACAGGGGTAACAATGAGCAGTTCTTC. Its protein product is CASRIADRGNNEQFF. Supplemented by reference TRBV2 and TRBJ2-1, the full variable domain reads EPEVTQTPSHQVTQMGQEVILRCVPISNHLYFYWYRQILGQKVEFLVSFYNNEISEKSEIFDDQFSVERPDGSNFTLKIRSTKLEDSAMYFCASRIADRGNNEQFFGPGTRLTVL.

This chain joins TRBV27 and TRBJ2-7; 7 bases map to TRBD2. Germline lookup yields CDR1 MNHEY and CDR2 SMNVEV (reference sequence). The CDR3 covers 13 residues. V was clipped by 3 bases and J by 1 base; unmatched bases: 0. This CDR3 is CASSFGGSYEQYF. In nucleotides, the CDR3 is TGTGCCAGCAGTTTCGGGGGGTCCTACGAGCAGTACTTC.

In its sample, this clone was seen a few times. The rearrangement joins TRBV28 to TRBJ1-4; the D gene is possibly TRBD1 (5 bases). The V and J ends lost 4 bases and 0 bases respectively, with 12 bases between them. The CDR3 runs to 16 residues. Germline V gives CDR1 MDHEN, CDR2 SYDVKM. The chain's CDR3 is CASSSTDPATNEKLFF. The CDR3 DNA sequence: TGTGCCAGCAGTTCGACAGACCCCGCAACTAATGAAAAACTGTTTTTT. Filled out from reference TRBV28 and TRBJ1-4, the complete variable domain reads DVKVTQSSRYLVKRTGEKVFLECVQDMDHENMFWYRQDPGLGLRLIYFSYDVKMKEKGDIPEGYSVSREKKERFSLILESASTNQTSMYLCASSSTDPATNEKLFFGSGTQLSVL.

The V call is TRBV4-1, the J call TRBJ2-2; D might be TRBD1 (6 bases). Germline CDR1 is MGHRA and CDR2 is YSYEKL. This CDR3 comprises 15 residues. Trimming took off 3 bases at V and 6 bases at J, with 14 bases between the two ends. CDR3 sequence (DNA): TGCGCCAGCAGCCAGCAGGGGACGCCGCCCGGGGAGCTGTTTTTT. Protein sequence: CASSQQGTPPGELFF.

The chain combines TRBV23-1 with TRBJ1-2, with D uncertain. TRBV23-1 is reported as an ORF; its role is uncertain. V shed 3 bases and J shed 0 bases, with 8 bases lying between them. The CDR3 has 14 residues. The CDR3 loop is CASSQTEANYGYTF. The CDR3 DNA is TGCGCCAGCAGTCAGACGGAAGCTAACTATGGCTACACCTTC.

This clone occurred a few times. This chain joins TRBV7-8 and TRBJ2-1; 8 bases fit TRBD2. After removal of 2 bases from V and 5 bases from J, the junction contained 17 bases not matched to a gene. Germline V gene data show CDR1 as SGHVS and CDR2 as FQNEAQ. This CDR3 is built from 19 residues. The CDR3 sequence: CASSLPSGETSGTHNEQFF. The CDR3 DNA sequence: TGTGCCAGCAGCTTACCGTCAGGGGAAACTAGCGGAACCCACAATGAGCAGTTCTTC.

J is TRBJ1-1 and V is TRBV2; TRBD1 matches at 7 bases. The germline gives CDR1 SNHLY, CDR2 FYNNEI. This CDR3 is 13 amino acids long. V trimming: 5 bases; J trimming: 5 bases; junction bases outside the gene matches: 5. The CDR3 DNA sequence: TGTGCCAGCAGTAATGACAGGGAAACTGAAGCTTTCTTT. Translation gives CASSNDRETEAFF.

This clone was recorded a few times. The chain couples TRBV7-2 to TRBJ1-1; D gene unclear. V lost 5 bases and J lost 6, with 13 bases in between. The germline gives CDR1 SGHTA, CDR2 FQGNSA. This CDR3 has 13 residues. DNA of the CDR3: TGTGCCAGCAGCGAGATAGCCCCATCTGAAGCTTTCTTT. It is translated as CASSEIAPSEAFF.

The V and J genes are TRBV2 and TRBJ1-1; 10 bases align to TRBD1. Germline CDR1 is SNHLY and CDR2 is FYNNEI. V lost 8 bases to trimming and J lost 3 bases; unmatched junction nucleotides: 3. The CDR3 runs to 13 residues. This CDR3 is CASGQGEDTEAFF. In DNA, the CDR3 is TGTGCCAGCGGACAGGGGGAGGACACTGAAGCTTTCTTT.

V is TRBV30 and J is TRBJ1-4; D uncertain. Deletions cut 3 bases from V and 0 bases from J, with 11 bases between. Germline CDR1 and CDR2: GTSNPN and SVGIG (reference sequence). The CDR3 is 15 residues long. The CDR3 spells CAWRLKGATNEKLFF. For the CDR3, the DNA is TGTGCCTGGAGACTCAAAGGAGCAACTAATGAAAAACTGTTTTTT.

A single count supports this clone. The chain has TRBV18 and TRBJ2-4; 12 positions match TRBD2. With V trimmed by 2 bases and J by 2 bases, 7 bases remained unmatched. The germline CDR1 and CDR2 sequences are KGHSH and LQKENI. The CDR3 spans 18 residues. The CDR3 bases are TGTGCCAGCTCACCAGGGCTAGCGGGAGGGCCATCCAAAAACATTCAGTACTTC. Its protein product is CASSPGLAGGPSKNIQYF.

V usage is TRBV5-1 and J usage is TRBJ2-6, with D unclear. The CDR3 length is 15 residues. Germline CDR1 is SGHRS and CDR2 is YFSETQ. V shed 1 base and J shed 0 bases, with 5 bases lying between them. Written as DNA, the CDR3 is TGCGCCAGCAGCTTGAGGGCCTCTGGGGCCAACGTCCTGACTTTC. Translating gives CASSLRASGANVLTF.

This chain joins TRBV29-1 and TRBJ2-1; TRBD2 aligns across 9 bases. Germline V gene sequence: CDR1 SQVTM, CDR2 ANQGSEA. J was trimmed by 5 bases and V by 4 bases; bases with no gene match: 9. This CDR3 spans 15 amino acids. CDR3 bases: TGCAGCGTTGCGATCGGGACTAGCATAAACAATGAGCAGTTCTTC. Protein sequence: CSVAIGTSINNEQFF.

In this sample, this clone turned up once. J is TRBJ1-1 and V is TRBV7-9, with D unclear. V dropped 8 bases and J dropped 2 bases, with 12 bases sitting between them. CDR1 SEHNR and CDR2 FQNEAQ come from the germline V gene (reference sequence). The length of the CDR3 is 13 residues. In DNA, the CDR3 is TGTGCCAGCCACTCGAACACAAACACTGAAGCTTTCTTT. Its protein is CASHSNTNTEAFF.

The table lists this clone with a count of one. The rearrangement joins TRBV29-1 to TRBJ1-2; D remains unclear. This CDR3 has 9 amino acids. The germline V gene encodes CDR1 SQVTM and CDR2 ANQGSEA. V was clipped by 3 bases and J by 7 bases, with 3 bases between them. The CDR3 region is CSVESGYTF. The CDR3 DNA reads as TGCAGCGTTGAGTCTGGCTACACCTTC.

This clone occurred once. This CDR3 is also generated by other DNA sequences in the sample. The chain is built from TRBV5-1 and TRBJ1-1, with D uncertain. CDR1 and CDR2 (germline): SGHRS, YFSETQ. V was clipped by 2 bases and J by 0 bases, with 5 bases between them. The CDR3 is 13 amino acids. CDR3 bases: TGCGCCAGCAGCTTCGGGATGAACACTGAAGCTTTCTTT. This codes for CASSFGMNTEAFF.

This clone was detected a few times. The gene calls are TRBV18 and TRBJ2-1, with 13 nucleotides matching TRBD2. Germline values: CDR1 KGHSH, CDR2 LQKENI. CDR3 length: 15 amino acids. The V gene end was trimmed by 5 bases and the J gene end by 5 bases; junction bases not matched to a gene: 3. The CDR3 is CASSFGTSGDNEQFF. Here the CDR3 DNA reads TGTGCCAGCTCATTCGGGACTAGCGGGGACAATGAGCAGTTCTTC.